One and the same sample provided the 23 T cell receptor beta chains below, sequenced in a study of molecular identifiers for immune sequencing clone quantification. Via MiXCR, TCRdb re-called the PCR reads, giving one row per CDR3 protein. The data contain more than 85,000 distinct CDR3 sequences, 30% to 45% of them singletons. The material sequenced was naive CD8+ T cells from blood, with Jurkat cell RNA spiked in. The sample's subset: FACS-sorted CD8+CD4-CCR7+CD45RA+ naive T cells. All receptors derive from a human donor in good health. Some libraries in this study had Jurkat cell RNA spiked in.

Concerning this clonotype: A much larger clone differs by one base, so this may be a read error. The chain couples TRBV5-3 to TRBJ2-7, with TRBD2 matching over 7 bases. TRBV5-3 is marked as an open reading frame, function uncertain. J gave up 7 bases and V 8 bases, and 15 bases lay outside the gene matches. This CDR3 has 14 residues. The CDR3 reads CASSPGSSGGEQYF. The CDR3 nucleotides are TGTGCCAGCAGCCCAGGGTCTAGCGGAGGGGAGCAGTACTTC.

This clonotype was seen at least ten times. This sequence joins TRBV2 and TRBJ2-7; D perhaps matches TRBD2 (5 bases). The V gene's germline CDR1 is SNHLY and CDR2 FYNNEI. This CDR3 comprises 11 residues. V lost 7 bases and J 6 bases, leaving 10 bases between the germline ends. The CDR3 protein is CASIRGSEQYF. DNA of the CDR3: TGTGCCAGCATCAGAGGGTCCGAGCAGTACTTC.

This clonotype was detected a few times. This chain uses TRBV7-9 with TRBJ2-2; 15 positions agree with TRBD2. CDR1 is SEHNR and CDR2 is FQNEAQ in the germline V gene (reference sequence). V shed 5 bases and J 5 bases; nucleotides not matched to a gene: 3. This CDR3 region has 16 residues. Here the CDR3 DNA reads TGTGCCAGCAGCGAAGGGACTAGCGGGAGGACCGGGGAGCTGTTTTTT. Amino acid sequence: CASSEGTSGRTGELFF.

The rearrangement joins TRBV7-8 to TRBJ1-1, with D hard to call. Trimming pared 7 bases from V and 1 base from J, leaving 4 bases between. The CDR3 consists of 11 residues. Looked up from germline, CDR1 is SGHVS and CDR2 is FQNEAQ. The CDR3 DNA follows: TGTGCCAGCATGACGAACACTGAAGCTTTCTTT. It codes for CASMTNTEAFF.

The chain links TRBV6-5 to TRBJ1-1; TRBD1 aligns across 7 bases. The CDR3 is 14 amino acids. Germline V CDR1 and CDR2: MNHEY, SVGAGI. The trim removed 3 bases at V and 2 bases at J, leaving 3 bases unmatched. Here the CDR3 DNA reads TGTGCCAGCAGTTATGGGACAGACAACACTGAAGCTTTCTTT. Translating gives CASSYGTDNTEAFF.

The genes are TRBV12-3 or TRBV12-4 and TRBJ2-1; D is ambiguous. This CDR3 has 13 residues. The V end lost 3 bases, the J end lost 9 bases, and 12 bases lay between the germline ends. The CDR3 loop reads CASSFETPFEQFF. The CDR3 region has the DNA TGTGCCAGCAGTTTTGAGACGCCTTTTGAGCAGTTCTTC.

The chain combines TRBV12-3 or TRBV12-4 with TRBJ2-7, with D possibly being TRBD1 (5 bases). The CDR3 totals 13 residues. Trimming stripped 5 bases from V and 6 bases from J, with 14 bases between. DNA for the CDR3: TGTGCCAGCAGTCCCAGGGTTTCTGGCGAGCAGTACTTC. Its protein product is CASSPRVSGEQYF.

A note on this clonotype: A read error may account for a junction end that differs from germline. CDR3 sequence: CASSVGARQKEPQYF. CDR3 DNA: TGTGCCAGCAGCGTAGGGGCCCGACAGAAAGAGCCCCAGTACTTC. This chain links TRBV11-2 with TRBJ2-5; possible D gene TRBD1, 5 bases. Germline lookup yields CDR1 SGHAT and CDR2 FQNNGV. The CDR3 has 15 amino acids.

The chain carries TRBV12-3 or TRBV12-4 and TRBJ2-2; D gene unclear. V was trimmed by 6 bases and J by 2 bases, leaving 10 bases between them. The CDR3 sequence is 14 residues long. For the CDR3, the DNA is TGTGCCAGCAGCCCACCCATCAACACCGGGGAGCTGTTTTTT. This codes for CASSPPINTGELFF.

This clonotype was observed many times. The chain employs TRBV7-7 and TRBJ2-3; 8 bases are shared with TRBD1. This CDR3 is built from 16 residues. Germline lookup yields CDR1 SSHAT and CDR2 FNYEAQ (reference sequence). The V and J ends lost 1 base and 2 bases, in that order; junction bases with no gene match: 5. The CDR3 DNA reads TGTGCCAGCAGCTTAGGGACGGACAGGGTCACAGATACGCAGTATTTT. Encoded protein: CASSLGTDRVTDTQYF.

On this clonotype: The CDR3 end shows no conserved phenylalanine or tryptophan, and so a read error is likely. This chain uses TRBV12-3 or TRBV12-4 with TRBJ1-3, with a possible D match to TRBD1 (6 bases). Trimming left V 0 bases short and J 4 bases short, with 13 bases between. CDR3 length equals 16 residues. CDR3 sequence: CASSLAPGAPGNTIYL. The CDR3 DNA is TGTGCCAGCAGTTTAGCACCGGGGGCGCCCGGAAACACCATATATTTA.

The gene calls are TRBV12-3 or TRBV12-4 and TRBJ2-5; D possibly corresponds to TRBD2 (5 bases). V was cut by 4 bases and J by 0 bases, with 21 bases left in between. This CDR3 is 18 amino acids long. The CDR3 DNA is TGTGCCAGCAGTTCCCCTTGGCTAGCAGAAGTAAACCAAGAGACCCAGTACTTC. Its protein is CASSSPWLAEVNQETQYF.

This clonotype was seen only a few times. V and J are TRBV6-2 or TRBV6-3 and TRBJ1-5; D is ambiguous. The CDR3 consists of 13 residues. CDR1 and CDR2 from the germline V gene are MNHEY and SVGEGT. Trimming cost V 4 bases and J 0 bases, with 4 bases left between them. CDR3 residues: CASSLISNQPQHF. CDR3 nucleotides: TGTGCCAGCAGTTTAATTAGCAATCAGCCCCAGCATTTT.

This clonotype appeared a single time. With a much larger clone just one base away, this may be a read error. The V call is TRBV7-2, the J call TRBJ2-6, with D hard to call. The length of the CDR3 is 12 residues. The V gene's germline CDR1 is SGHTA and CDR2 FQGNSA. The CDR3 region is CASGSEANVLTF. The CDR3 DNA reads as TGTGCCAGCGGCTCTGAGGCCAACGTCCTGACTTTC.

A note on this clonotype: This CDR3 fails to terminate in the conserved phenylalanine or tryptophan, so it likely reflects a read error. The V and J genes are TRBV12-5 and TRBJ2-3; D gene ambiguous. Germline CDR1 LGHNT, CDR2 FRNRAP. V was shortened by 7 bases and J by 4 bases, with 9 bases between the two germline ends. The CDR3 contains 12 residues. The CDR3 DNA follows: TGTGCTAGTGTCTGGCGCGCAGATACGCAGTATATT. Translated: CASVWRADTQYI.

This clonotype was seen only a few times. The chain has TRBV11-2 and TRBJ2-5; 8 bases fit TRBD2. Germline assignment: CDR1 SGHAT and CDR2 FQNNGV. Trimming cost V 5 bases and J 5 bases; bases outside gene matches: 10. CDR3 size: 15 residues. The CDR3 loop is CASSVTGTSAETQYF. The CDR3 region has the DNA TGTGCCAGCAGCGTAACCGGGACTAGTGCTGAGACCCAGTACTTC.

The chain employs TRBV27 and TRBJ2-3; 11 positions agree with TRBD2. Germline V lookup: CDR1 MNHEY, CDR2 SMNVEV (reference sequence). Unmatched junction bases numbered 10, after V lost 6 bases and J lost 14 bases. The CDR3 spans 13 residues. The CDR3 DNA reads TGTGCCAGCAGCCCTACTAGCGGGAGTCCGTGGTATTTT. Its translation: CASSPTSGSPWYF.

In this sample, this clonotype turned up many times. A read error may account for a junction end that differs from germline. V and J are TRBV29-1 and TRBJ1-1; no definite D call. Germline V CDR1 and CDR2: SQVTM, ANQGSEA. CDR3 length: 11 residues. CDR3 sequence: CSVEETPVQVF. Written as DNA, the CDR3 is TGCAGCGTTGAAGAGACCCCAGTCCAGGTCTTT.

The V call is TRBV2, the J call TRBJ2-4; no firm D call. CDR3 length equals 15 residues. Germline assignment: CDR1 SNHLY and CDR2 FYNNEI. The V end lost 6 bases, the J end lost 0 bases, and 12 bases lay between the germline ends. The CDR3 region has the DNA TGTGCCAGCAGCGTCGGCGTCCTAGCCAAAAACATTCAGTACTTC. Its translation: CASSVGVLAKNIQYF.

A remark on this clonotype: With a much larger clone just one base away, this may be a read error. The genes are TRBV7-9 and TRBJ1-2; D call uncertain. The CDR3 consists of 14 residues. From germline, CDR1 is SEHNR and CDR2 FQNEAQ (reference sequence). Trimming cost V 2 bases and J 3 bases, with 10 bases left between them. For the CDR3, the DNA is TGTGCCAGCAGCTTAAGGACGCTTGACTATGGCTACACCTTC. Amino acid sequence: CASSLRTLDYGYTF.

About this clonotype itself: A read error is possible here, since a much larger clone lies one base away. The V gene is TRBV6-5, the J gene TRBJ2-3; 10 bases line up with TRBD2. This CDR3 is 15 amino acids long. Looked up from germline, CDR1 is MNHEY and CDR2 is SVGAGI. CDR3 sequence (DNA): TGTGCCAGCGGAATCTGGACTAGCGGCACGGATACGCAGTATTTT. Translation: CASGIWTSGTDTQYF.

About this clonotype itself: At one of its ends the junction is not consistent with the germline gene, which may arise from a read error. The chain couples TRBV7-8 to TRBJ1-1, with TRBD1 matching over 7 bases. This CDR3 spans 15 amino acids. CDR1 is SGHVS and CDR2 is FQNEAQ in the germline V gene. CDR3 amino acids: CASSLHLQGQPEAIF. The CDR3 DNA reads as TGTGCCAGCAGCTTACACCTACAGGGGCAGCCTGAAGCTATCTTT.

This clonotype was detected a few times. The V gene is TRBV19, the J gene TRBJ2-3; 10 bases are a match to TRBD2. This CDR3 has 15 amino acids. V was pared by 5 bases and J by 3 bases, with 5 bases of the junction left unmatched. The germline V gene has CDR1 LNHDA and CDR2 SQIVND (reference sequence). The CDR3 region is CASSVTSGRTDTQYF. As DNA, the CDR3 is TGTGCCAGTAGTGTGACTAGCGGGCGGACAGATACGCAGTATTTT.